The clone carrying this T cell receptor beta chain was found a few times. The antigen is undetermined. The sample is drawn from a study of beta chain features in type 1 diabetes. Study-level results: TCRB CDR3s were moderately but significantly shorter in Type 1 diabetes patients in all four CD4+ subsets. Across patients, naive, central memory and Treg TCRB repertoires exhibited apparently greater similarity than was observed across healthy donors. Junctions at VDJ sites from type 1 diabetes patients had fewer insertions and more deletions.

All of the isolated RNA was reverse transcribed, so expressed TCRB transcripts were sequenced. Sequencing was performed with immunoSEQ multiplex PCR; in TCRdb, only in-frame clones are kept and a portion is missing. The sample records 600,000 to 750,000 clones, 12% being singletons. The CDR3 consists of 15 residues. Between the trimmed V and J ends, which lost 1 base and 1 base, there was a span of 10 bases. Germline V gene sequence: CDR1 SGHRS, CDR2 YFSETQ. This TCR derives from a man between 25 and 39 years old with type 1 diabetes. The V and J genes are TRBV5-1 and TRBJ2-3; no clear D. Material: naive CD4+ T cells from blood. CDR3 region: CASSLLDPGTDTQYF. In nucleotides, the CDR3 is TGCGCCAGCAGCTTGCTTGATCCAGGCACAGATACGCAGTATTTT.